Shown below are 12 T cell receptor beta chains from a single sample sequenced in a study of cytomegalovirus exposure and HLA in healthy donors. Vbeta (60) and Jbeta (13) primers were used in the PCR. The table came from immunoSEQ multiplex PCR; TCRdb's copy has only in-frame clones and leaves some out. The sample carries 90,000 to 120,000 clones, 80% to 90% recorded once. Sequencing input: PBMCs. These receptor sequences come from a young woman in good health and CMV-seronegative.

The rearrangement links TRBV11-2 to TRBJ2-1, with TRBD1 identical over 8 bases. The CDR3 runs 15 residues. The J segment lost 5 bases and the V segment lost 5 bases, leaving 8 bases of the junction unmatched. Germline lookup yields CDR1 SGHAT and CDR2 FQNNGV. The CDR3 spells CASSPGTGWNNEQFF. As DNA, the CDR3 is TGTGCCAGCAGCCCTGGGACAGGCTGGAACAATGAGCAGTTCTTC.

V usage is TRBV5-1 and J usage is TRBJ2-7; 8 bases align to TRBD1. Germline assignment: CDR1 SGHRS and CDR2 YFSETQ. CDR3 length equals 17 residues. V lost 4 bases and J lost 3; bases outside the gene matches: 15. The CDR3 loop is CASSPSTYPGQDYEQYF. CDR3 coding DNA: TGCGCCAGCAGCCCCTCCACTTATCCGGGACAGGACTACGAGCAGTACTTC.

V gene TRBV6-5 combines with J gene TRBJ2-2; D may be TRBD1 (6 bases). From germline, CDR1 is MNHEY and CDR2 SVGAGI. CDR3 size: 14 residues. V lost 6 bases, J lost 6 bases, and 14 bases lay in between. CDR3 residues: CASRGADPPGELFF. The CDR3 DNA sequence: TGTGCCAGCAGGGGGGCCGATCCCCCCGGGGAGCTGTTTTTT.

This clone has only one observation. The chain is built from TRBV4-1 and TRBJ2-7, with TRBD2 matching 7 bases. CDR3 length: 16 residues. Germline CDR1 and CDR2: MGHRA and YSYEKL. With V trimmed by 2 bases and J by 4 bases, 11 bases remained unmatched. CDR3: CASSQRLAGEGYEQYF. The CDR3, as DNA: TGCGCCAGCAGCCAACGTCTCGCGGGGGAAGGATACGAGCAGTACTTC.

The gene calls are TRBV21-1 and TRBJ1-2. TRBV21-1 is designated a pseudogene. This CDR3 has 12 amino acids. The CDR3 bases are TGTGCCAGCAGCAAATCGAGAGATGGCTACACCTTC. Translating gives CASSKSRDGYTF.

CDR3 nucleotides: TGTGCCAGTAGTATCCCACAGGGGTCCCAGTACTTC. It codes for CASSIPQGSQYF. The chain couples TRBV19 to TRBJ2-5; TRBD1 aligns across 7 bases. The J segment lost 9 bases and the V segment lost 3 bases, leaving 4 bases of the junction unmatched. Germline CDR1 LNHDA, CDR2 SQIVND (reference sequence). This CDR3 comprises 12 residues. The full variable domain, rest sourced from reference TRBV19 and TRBJ2-5, is DGGITQSPKYLFRKEGQNVTLSCEQNLNHDAMYWYRQDPGQGLRLIYYSQIVNDFQKGDIAEGYSVSREKKESFPLTVTSAQKNPTAFYLCASSIPQGSQYFGPGTRLLVL.

The CDR3 reads CASSSNRGEQYF. CDR3 in DNA: TGTGCCAGCAGCTCCAACAGGGGCGAGCAGTACTTC. The J gene is TRBJ2-7, the V gene TRBV7-8; 7 bases map to TRBD1. Germline-derived CDR1 and CDR2 are SGHVS and FQNEAQ. The CDR3 extends over 12 amino acids. J was trimmed by 6 bases and V by 4 bases; bases with no gene match: 3.

As concerns this clone: Other nucleotide sequences in the sample specify the same CDR3. The chain uses TRBV7-2 and TRBJ1-5, with 10 bases fitting TRBD1. The length of the CDR3 is 15 residues. Germline assignment: CDR1 SGHTA and CDR2 FQGNSA. V trimming: 4 bases; J trimming: 1 base; junction bases outside the gene matches: 1. CDR3 in amino acids: CASSSTGGSNQPQHF. The DNA for the CDR3 is TGTGCCAGCAGCTCGACAGGGGGCAGCAATCAGCCCCAGCATTTT.

Regarding this clone: The sample contains more than one DNA sequence encoding this CDR3. The chain recombines TRBV6-1 with TRBJ2-5; perhaps TRBD2 as D (6 bases). V was shortened by 6 bases and J by 7 bases, with 15 bases between the two germline ends. Germline-derived CDR1 and CDR2 are MNHNS and SASEGT. This CDR3 region has 13 residues. The CDR3 reads CASSDGAGGTQYF. For the CDR3, the DNA is TGTGCCAGCAGCGATGGAGCGGGTGGGACCCAGTACTTC.

V usage is TRBV5-4 and J usage is TRBJ2-7, with 11 bases identical to TRBD2. Germline CDR1 and CDR2: SGHNT and YYREEE (reference sequence). The trim removed 4 bases at V and 0 bases at J, leaving 6 bases unmatched. The CDR3 sequence is 16 residues long. CDR3 sequence (DNA): TGTGCCAGCAGCGAGGAACTAGCGGGAGTCTCCTACGAGCAGTACTTC. This gives the protein CASSEELAGVSYEQYF.

The V gene is TRBV10-3, the J gene TRBJ2-7, with D maybe TRBD1 (6 bases). The germline V gene encodes CDR1 ENHRY and CDR2 SYGVKD. Trimming took off 0 bases at V and 5 bases at J, with 17 bases between the two ends. The length of the CDR3 is 16 residues. The CDR3 DNA is TGTGCCATCAGTGAGTCGTGGGGGCTCCCTCAGAACGAGCAGTACTTC. Translating it yields CAISESWGLPQNEQYF.

This chain joins TRBV6-5 and TRBJ1-2, with 8 nucleotides matching TRBD1. Germline-derived CDR1 and CDR2 are MNHEY and SVGAGI. With V trimmed by 0 bases and J by 6 bases, 6 bases remained unmatched. The CDR3 has 15 residues. Written as DNA, the CDR3 is TGTGCCAGCAGTTACTCGAAGGCAGGGGGCCATGGCTACACCTTC. As protein: CASSYSKAGGHGYTF.